The TCR beta chain described here comes from a study of T cells in Graves' hyperthyroidism and ophthalmopathy. RNA transcripts provided the source from which TCR beta CDR3 regions were amplified. The HTBI primer set served for first-round RT-PCR of the TCR CDR3. TCRdb recomputed calls from the multiplex PCR reads with MiXCR, one row per CDR3 protein. Here the sample spans roughly 660,000 distinct CDR3 sequences, approximately 15% being singletons. Patients were excluded because of uncontrolled infection, other autoimmune disease, pregnancy or lactation. V was trimmed by 0 bases and J by 3 bases, leaving 18 bases between them. This CDR3 is built from 17 residues. Germline CDR1 and CDR2: LGHNA and YSLEER.

This receptor was taken from a man aged 45-60 years with Graves' hyperthyroidism. Sequences were obtained from blood. The chain joins TRBV4-3 to TRBJ2-7, with a possible D match to TRBD2 (6 bases). Here the CDR3 reads CASSQDYEGLGGYEQYF. In DNA, the CDR3 is TGCGCCAGCAGCCAAGATTATGAGGGCTTGGGGGGCTACGAGCAGTACTTC.